This TCR beta chain was identified in a study of vaccination effects on CD4 cells after COVID-19 (dated by TCRdb to 2021 to 2024). Background for the entire study: Across the study, the median time from the second dose to post-vaccine sampling was 72 days (range 14 to 241). The study compared SARS-CoV-2 spike-specific CD4+ TCR repertoires before and after mRNA vaccination in COVID-19 convalescent patients and infection-naive vaccine recipients. Altogether, some 10 COVID-19 convalescent patients and a few SARS-CoV-2-naive healthy vaccine recipients made up the full study. The Oncomine TCR Beta short-read assay on an Illumina iSeq 100 was used to sequence cultures from other donors in the study.

To note about this clone: What antigen it recognizes has not been identified. Base qualities were left out, and no much larger clone turns up one base away.

The protocol used for the library was the immunoSEQ multiplex PCR assay. DNA from the CD4+ T cells that had been cultured and isolated underwent TCR beta CDR3 sequencing. In the original analysis: Non-productive TCR sequences were removed and reads were trimmed to the CDR3 region, keeping CDR3s of at least 7 amino acids. The MANAFEST web app was used to identify antigen-specific clonotypes by comparing expansion in peptide wells with expansion in reference cultures. To be called positive, a clone needed expansion at FDR<0.05 compared with the reference and with all other wells, an odds ratio greater than 5, and a frequency greater than 0.1% in two replicate wells. Clonotypes significantly expanded in SARS-CoV-2 spike wells and in at least one common cold coronavirus spike condition were defined as cross-reactive. CDR3 similarity was assessed by Levenshtein distance using the stringdist R package, and unrooted trees were constructed with ape in R 3.6.1. The immuneACCESS repertoire file appears here via TCRdb, limited to in-frame rearrangements. These files lack a portion of the clones; in checked studies, under half of the deficit traces to unresolved V genes, and the cause of the others is not known. V and J calls and clone size come straight from that table; D and trimming were deduced from the DNA. The sample table lists more than 9,500 clones, about 65% of them with a count of one. The top ten hold approximately 8.9% of the sample.

From the cysteine through the phenylalanine, the CDR3 covers 13 amino acids. Here the CDR3 DNA is all that survives: 39 bases in frame from base 1. CDR1 GTSNPN and CDR2 SVGIG were looked up in the germline V gene (reference sequence). V is pruned by 8 bases and J by 6 bases, leaving 7 bases of the junction without a gene match. In the ViraFEST assay, PBMC were stimulated with viral peptide pools, and antigen-specific CD4+ T cell clonotypes were then identified by expansion using TCR sequencing. After around 11 days of culture, CD4+ T cells were isolated with the EasySep CD4+ T cell isolation kit. Participants received two doses of either the BNT162b2 or the mRNA-1273 mRNA SARS-CoV-2 vaccine. Healthy vaccine recipients had no prior SARS-CoV-2 infection, confirmed by negative nucleocapsid antibodies before and after vaccination. About 2.1 million PBMC per well were cultured in IMDM with roughly 5% human AB serum, 9 to 10 IU/ml IL-2 and gentamicin, plus 10 ug/ml peptides. On days 3 and 7, half of the culture medium was replaced with fresh IL-2-containing medium. Unless noted otherwise, every peptide stimulation condition was cultured in triplicate wells. PBMC were separated from whole blood using Ficoll-Paque Plus gradient centrifugation and were then either cryopreserved at -140C or used fresh. Overlapping peptide pools spanned the spike proteins of SARS-CoV-2 and the common cold coronaviruses HCoV-NL63, HCoV-OC43 and HCoV-229E. The QIAamp micro DNA kit was used to extract genomic DNA from the cultured CD4+ T cells.

What the research found in general, with its limitations: Marked clonal contraction was observed in both infection-induced and vaccine-induced clones at late post-vaccination timepoints, consistent with waning T cell responses. The study was limited by a small number of convalescent patients, and early post-infection timepoints were lacking. Among healthy vaccine recipients, nearly all vaccine-induced clones were SARS-CoV-2 mono-reactive, and just 1 of 255 was cross-reactive with common cold coronaviruses.

The receptor's source is a human donor who received a COVID-19 vaccine. The source material was CD4+ T cells from PBMCs cultured with SARS-CoV-2 spike peptides, sampled after COVID-19 vaccination. The intended sense of this specimen's cell subset or site label: SARS-CoV-2 spike overlapping peptide pool stimulation. The chain employs TRBV30 and TRBJ1-6; 7 of the junction bases match TRBD1. The DNA reads TGTGCCCGCCGGGACAGACTTAATTCACCCCTCCACTTT. This encodes CARRDRLNSPLHF.